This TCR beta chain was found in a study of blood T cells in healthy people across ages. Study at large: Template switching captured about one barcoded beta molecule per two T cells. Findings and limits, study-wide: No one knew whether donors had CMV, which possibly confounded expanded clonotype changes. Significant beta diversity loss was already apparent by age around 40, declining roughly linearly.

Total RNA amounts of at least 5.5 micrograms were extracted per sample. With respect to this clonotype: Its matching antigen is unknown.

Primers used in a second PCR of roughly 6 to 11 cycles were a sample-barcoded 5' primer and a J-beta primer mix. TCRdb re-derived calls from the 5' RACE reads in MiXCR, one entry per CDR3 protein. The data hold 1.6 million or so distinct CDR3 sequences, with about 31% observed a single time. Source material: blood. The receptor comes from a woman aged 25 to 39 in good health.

CDR3 DNA: TGTGCCAGCAGTTTAACCACAGGGGACACTGAAGCTTTCTTT. Its translation is CASSLTTGDTEAFF. The chain employs TRBV28 and TRBJ1-1; 7 bases are shared with TRBD1. The CDR3 is 14 amino acids. The trim removed 2 bases at V and 3 bases at J, leaving 3 bases unmatched. CDR1 and CDR2 from the germline V gene are MDHEN and SYDVKM.